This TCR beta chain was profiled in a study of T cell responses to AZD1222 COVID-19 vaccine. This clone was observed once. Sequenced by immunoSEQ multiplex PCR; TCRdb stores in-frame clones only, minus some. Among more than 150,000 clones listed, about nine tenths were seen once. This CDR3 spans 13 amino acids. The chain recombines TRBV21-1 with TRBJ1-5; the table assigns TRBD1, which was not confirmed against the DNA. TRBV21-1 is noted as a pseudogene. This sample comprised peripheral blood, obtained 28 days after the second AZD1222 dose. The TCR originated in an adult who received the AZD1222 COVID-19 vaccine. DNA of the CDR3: TGTGCCAGCGCTCGACAGGGGAATCAGCCCCAGCATTTT. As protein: CASARQGNQPQHF.